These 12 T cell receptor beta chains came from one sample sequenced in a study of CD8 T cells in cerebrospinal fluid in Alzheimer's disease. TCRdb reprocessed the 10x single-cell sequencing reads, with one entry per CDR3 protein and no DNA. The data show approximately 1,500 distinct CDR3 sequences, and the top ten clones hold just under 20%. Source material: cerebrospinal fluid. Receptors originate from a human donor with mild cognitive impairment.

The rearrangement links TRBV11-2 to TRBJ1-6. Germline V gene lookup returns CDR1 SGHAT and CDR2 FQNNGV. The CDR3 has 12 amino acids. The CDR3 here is CASSLQYSPLHF. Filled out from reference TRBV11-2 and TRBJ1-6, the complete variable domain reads EAGVAQSPRYKIIEKRQSVAFWCNPISGHATLYWYQQILGQGPKLLIQFQNNGVVDDSQLPKDRFSAERLKGVDSTLKIQPAKLEDSAVYLCASSLQYSPLHFGNGTRLTVT.

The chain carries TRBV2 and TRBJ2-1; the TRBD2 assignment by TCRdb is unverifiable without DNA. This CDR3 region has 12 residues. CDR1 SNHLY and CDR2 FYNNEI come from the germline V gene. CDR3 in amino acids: CASTGEVNEQFF.

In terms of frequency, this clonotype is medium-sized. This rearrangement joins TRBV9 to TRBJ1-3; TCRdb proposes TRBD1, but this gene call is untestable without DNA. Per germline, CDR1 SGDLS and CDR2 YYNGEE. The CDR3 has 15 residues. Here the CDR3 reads CASSRTGGIGNTIYF.

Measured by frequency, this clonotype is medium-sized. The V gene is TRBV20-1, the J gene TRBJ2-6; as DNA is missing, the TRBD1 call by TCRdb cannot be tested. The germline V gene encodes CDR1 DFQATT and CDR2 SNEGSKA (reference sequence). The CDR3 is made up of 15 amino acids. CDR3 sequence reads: CSGQGAYSGANVLTF.

This CDR3 is CASSPALIAGTDTQYF. This chain links TRBV12-3 or TRBV12-4 with TRBJ2-3; checking the TCRdb D call of TRBD2 is not possible without DNA. The CDR3 is 16 amino acids.

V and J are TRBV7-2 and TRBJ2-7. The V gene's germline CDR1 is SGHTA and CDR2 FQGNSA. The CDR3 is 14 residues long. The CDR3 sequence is CASSFELPSYEQYF.

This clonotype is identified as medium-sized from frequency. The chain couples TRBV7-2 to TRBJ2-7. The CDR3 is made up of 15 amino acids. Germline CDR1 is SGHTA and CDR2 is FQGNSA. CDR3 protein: CASSTEVTAGHEQYF.

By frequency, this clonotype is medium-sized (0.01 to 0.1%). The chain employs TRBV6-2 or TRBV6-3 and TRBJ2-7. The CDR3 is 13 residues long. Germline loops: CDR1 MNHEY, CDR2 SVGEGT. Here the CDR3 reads CASSRQRLYEQYF.

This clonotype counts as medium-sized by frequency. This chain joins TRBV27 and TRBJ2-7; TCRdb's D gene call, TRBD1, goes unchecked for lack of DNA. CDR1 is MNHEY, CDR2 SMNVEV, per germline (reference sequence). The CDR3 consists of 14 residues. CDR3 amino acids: CASSRDRGLVEQYF.

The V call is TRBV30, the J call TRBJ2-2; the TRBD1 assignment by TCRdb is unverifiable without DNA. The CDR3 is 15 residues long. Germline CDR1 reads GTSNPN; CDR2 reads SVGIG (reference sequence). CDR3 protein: CAWSVTGGNTGELFF.

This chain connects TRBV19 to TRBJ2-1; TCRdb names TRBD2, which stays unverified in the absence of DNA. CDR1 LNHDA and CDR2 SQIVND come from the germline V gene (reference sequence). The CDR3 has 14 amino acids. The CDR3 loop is CASSIAGGRNEQFF. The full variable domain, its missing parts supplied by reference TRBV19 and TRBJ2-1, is DGGITQSPKYLFRKEGQNVTLSCEQNLNHDAMYWYRQDPGQGLRLIYYSQIVNDFQKGDIAEGYSVSREKKESFPLTVTSAQKNPTAFYLCASSIAGGRNEQFFGPGTRLTVL.

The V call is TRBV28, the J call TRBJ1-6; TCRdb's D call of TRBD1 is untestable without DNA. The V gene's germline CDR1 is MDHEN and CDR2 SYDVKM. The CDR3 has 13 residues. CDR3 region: CASSSPASSPLHF.